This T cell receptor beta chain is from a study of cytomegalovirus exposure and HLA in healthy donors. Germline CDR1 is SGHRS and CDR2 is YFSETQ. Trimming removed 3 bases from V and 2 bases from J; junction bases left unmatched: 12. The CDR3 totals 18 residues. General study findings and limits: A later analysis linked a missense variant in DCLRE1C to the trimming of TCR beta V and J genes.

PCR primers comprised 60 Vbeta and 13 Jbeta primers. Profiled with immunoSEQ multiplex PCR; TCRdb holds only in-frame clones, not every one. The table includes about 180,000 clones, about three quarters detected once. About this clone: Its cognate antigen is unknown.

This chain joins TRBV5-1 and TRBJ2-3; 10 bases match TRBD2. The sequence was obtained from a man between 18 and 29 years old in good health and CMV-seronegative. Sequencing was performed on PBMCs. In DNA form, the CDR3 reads TGCGCCAGCAGCTCCCTCTCGCCGGGACTAGCGCCCACAGATACGCAGTATTTT. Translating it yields CASSSLSPGLAPTDTQYF. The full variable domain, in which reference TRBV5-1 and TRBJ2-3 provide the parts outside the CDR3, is KAGVTQTPRYLIKTRGQQVTLSCSPISGHRSVSWYQQTPGQGLQFLFEYFSETQRNKGNFPGRFSGRQFSNSRSEMNVSTLELGDSALYLCASSSLSPGLAPTDTQYFGPGTRLTVL.